This TCR beta chain was recorded in a study of CD8+CD57+ T cells in acquired aplastic anemia. Study results and limitations: Patients and controls turned out to have around 29 CD8+ CDR3 sequences in common.

Patients selected for sequencing had displayed CD8+CD57+ cell expansion by flow cytometry. Every patient presented with severe acquired aplastic anemia. According to the study, genomic DNA was the template for TCR beta VDJ and CDR3 profiling. TCRdb re-called the reads through MiXCR, storing one row per CDR3 protein. Of around 430,000 distinct CDR3 sequences listed, around 33% were seen once; the top ten hold 0.8% to 0.85%. The sample holds a few counts of this clonotype. Antigen unknown. V lost 6 bases and J lost 5, with 13 bases in between. CDR3 length: 13 amino acids. Germline loops: CDR1 ENHRY, CDR2 SYGVKD.

This sequence was found in a human donor with aplastic anemia. The sample comprised sorted CD4+, CD8+, or CD8+CD57+ T cells (not recorded which) from PBMCs. The rearrangement uses TRBV10-3 and TRBJ1-1; no reliable D call. The CDR3 here is CAISGEAGTEAFF. The CDR3 coding sequence is TGTGCCATCAGCGGAGAGGCTGGGACTGAAGCTTTCTTT.